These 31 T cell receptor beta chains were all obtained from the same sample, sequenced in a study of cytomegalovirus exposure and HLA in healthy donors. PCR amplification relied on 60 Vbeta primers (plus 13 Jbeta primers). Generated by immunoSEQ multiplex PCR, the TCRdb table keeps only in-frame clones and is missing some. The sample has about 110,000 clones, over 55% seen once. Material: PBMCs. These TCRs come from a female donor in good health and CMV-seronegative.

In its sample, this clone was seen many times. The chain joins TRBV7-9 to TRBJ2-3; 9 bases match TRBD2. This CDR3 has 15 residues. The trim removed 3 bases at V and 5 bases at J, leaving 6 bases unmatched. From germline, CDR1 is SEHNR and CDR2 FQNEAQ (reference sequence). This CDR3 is CASSLGSGSVDTQYF. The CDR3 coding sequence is TGTGCCAGCAGCTTGGGTAGCGGGAGTGTAGATACGCAGTATTTT.

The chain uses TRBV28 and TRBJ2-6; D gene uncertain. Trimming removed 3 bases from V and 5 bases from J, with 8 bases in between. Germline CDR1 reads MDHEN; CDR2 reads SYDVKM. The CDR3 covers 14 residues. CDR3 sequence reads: CASSLADRANVLTF. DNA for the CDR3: TGTGCCAGCAGTTTGGCAGATCGGGCCAACGTCCTGACTTTC.

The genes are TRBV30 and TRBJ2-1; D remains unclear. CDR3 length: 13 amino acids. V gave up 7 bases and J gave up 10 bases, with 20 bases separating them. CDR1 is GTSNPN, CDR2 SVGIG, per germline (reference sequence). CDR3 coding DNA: TGTGCCTTAGCCAACCACCCCCTTGGAGAGCAGTTCTTC. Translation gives CALANHPLGEQFF.

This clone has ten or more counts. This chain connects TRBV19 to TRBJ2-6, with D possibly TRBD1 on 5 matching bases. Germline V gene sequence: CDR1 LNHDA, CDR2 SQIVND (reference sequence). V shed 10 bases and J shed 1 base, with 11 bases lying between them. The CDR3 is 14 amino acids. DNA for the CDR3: TGTGCCACCGCAAGGGGTTCTGGGGCCAACGTCCTGACTTTC. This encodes CATARGSGANVLTF.

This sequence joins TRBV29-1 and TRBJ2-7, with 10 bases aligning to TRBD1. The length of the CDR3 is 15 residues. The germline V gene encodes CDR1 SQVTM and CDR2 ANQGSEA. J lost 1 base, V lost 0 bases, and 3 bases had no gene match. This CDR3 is CSVEEPGQGSYEQYF. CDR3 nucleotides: TGCAGCGTTGAAGAGCCGGGACAGGGGTCCTACGAGCAGTACTTC.

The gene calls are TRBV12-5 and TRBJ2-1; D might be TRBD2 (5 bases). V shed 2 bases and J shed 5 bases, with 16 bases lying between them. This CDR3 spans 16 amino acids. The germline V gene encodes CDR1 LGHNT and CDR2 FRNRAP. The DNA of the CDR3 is TGTGCTAGTGGTTTGTTCTGGGAGCTGGCCGACAATGAGCAGTTCTTC. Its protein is CASGLFWELADNEQFF.

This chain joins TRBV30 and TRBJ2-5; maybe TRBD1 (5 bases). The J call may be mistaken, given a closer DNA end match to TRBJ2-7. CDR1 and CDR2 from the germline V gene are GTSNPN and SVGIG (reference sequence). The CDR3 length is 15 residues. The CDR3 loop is CAWSVLGRVPYEQYF. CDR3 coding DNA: TGTGCCTGGAGTGTACTGGGCAGGGTACCCTACGAGCAGTACTTC.

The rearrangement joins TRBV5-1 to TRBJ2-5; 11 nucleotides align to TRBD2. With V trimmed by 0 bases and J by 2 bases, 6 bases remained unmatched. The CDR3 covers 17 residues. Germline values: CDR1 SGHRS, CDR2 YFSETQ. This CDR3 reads CASSLVGLAGVQETQYF. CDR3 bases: TGCGCCAGCAGCTTGGTTGGACTAGCGGGCGTTCAAGAGACCCAGTACTTC.

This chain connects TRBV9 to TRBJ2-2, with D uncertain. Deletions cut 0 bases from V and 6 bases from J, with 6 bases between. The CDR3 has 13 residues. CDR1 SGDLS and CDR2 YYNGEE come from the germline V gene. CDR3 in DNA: TGTGCCAGCAGCGTAGTATCCGCCGGGGAGCTGTTTTTT. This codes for CASSVVSAGELFF.

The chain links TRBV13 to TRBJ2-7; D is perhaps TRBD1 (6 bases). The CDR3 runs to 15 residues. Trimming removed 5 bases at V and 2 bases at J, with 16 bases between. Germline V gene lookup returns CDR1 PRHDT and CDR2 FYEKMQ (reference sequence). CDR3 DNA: TGTGCCAGCAGCAGCCGGGACAAGGAACCCTACGAGCAGTACTTC. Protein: CASSSRDKEPYEQYF.

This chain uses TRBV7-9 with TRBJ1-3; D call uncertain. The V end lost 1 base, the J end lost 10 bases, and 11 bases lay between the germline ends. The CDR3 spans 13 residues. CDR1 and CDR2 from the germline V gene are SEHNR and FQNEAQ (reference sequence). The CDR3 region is CASSLGPPRTIYF. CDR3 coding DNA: TGTGCCAGCAGCTTAGGGCCGCCGCGGACCATATATTTT. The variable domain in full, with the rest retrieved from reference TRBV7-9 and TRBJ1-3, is DTGVSQNPRHKITKRGQNVTFRCDPISEHNRLYWYRQTLGQGPEFLTYFQNEAQLEKSRLLSDRFSAERPKGSFSTLEIQRTEQGDSAMYLCASSLGPPRTIYFGEGSWLTVV.

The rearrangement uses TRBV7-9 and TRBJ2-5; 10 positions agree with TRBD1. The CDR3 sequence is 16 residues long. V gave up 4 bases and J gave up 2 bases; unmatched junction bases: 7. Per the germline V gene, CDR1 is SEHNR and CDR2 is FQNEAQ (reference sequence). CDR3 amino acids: CASSSGGDRGQETQYF. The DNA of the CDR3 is TGTGCCAGCAGCTCCGGGGGGGACAGGGGACAAGAGACCCAGTACTTC.

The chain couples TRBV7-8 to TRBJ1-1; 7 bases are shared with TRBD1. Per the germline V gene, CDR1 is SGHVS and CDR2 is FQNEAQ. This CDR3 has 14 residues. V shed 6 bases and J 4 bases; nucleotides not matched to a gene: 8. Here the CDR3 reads CASRGQGGITEAFF. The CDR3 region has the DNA TGTGCCAGCAGGGGCCAGGGGGGCATCACTGAAGCTTTCTTT.

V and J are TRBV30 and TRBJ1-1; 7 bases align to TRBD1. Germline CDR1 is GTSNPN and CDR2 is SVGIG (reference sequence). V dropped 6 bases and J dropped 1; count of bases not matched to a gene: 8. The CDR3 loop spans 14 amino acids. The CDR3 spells CACSTGRKNTEAFF. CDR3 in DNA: TGTGCCTGTTCGACAGGGCGTAAGAACACTGAAGCTTTCTTT.

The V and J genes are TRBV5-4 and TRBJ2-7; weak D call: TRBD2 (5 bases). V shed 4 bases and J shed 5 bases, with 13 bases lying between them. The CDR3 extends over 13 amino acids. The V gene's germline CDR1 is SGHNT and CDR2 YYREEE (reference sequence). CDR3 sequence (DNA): TGTGCCAGCAGCGCCAACAGCGGCCACGAGCAGTACTTC. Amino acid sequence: CASSANSGHEQYF.

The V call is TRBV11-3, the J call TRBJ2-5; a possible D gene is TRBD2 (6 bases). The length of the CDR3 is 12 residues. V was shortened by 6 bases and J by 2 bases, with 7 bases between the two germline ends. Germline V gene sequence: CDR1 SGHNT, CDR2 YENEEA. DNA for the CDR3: TGTGCCAGCAGTCGGGAGCAAGAGACCCAGTACTTC. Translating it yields CASSREQETQYF.

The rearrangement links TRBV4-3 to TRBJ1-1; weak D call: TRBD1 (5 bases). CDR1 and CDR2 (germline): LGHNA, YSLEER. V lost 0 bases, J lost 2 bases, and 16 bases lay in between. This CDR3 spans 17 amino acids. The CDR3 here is CASSQDRFRQGNTEAFF. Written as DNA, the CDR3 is TGCGCCAGCAGCCAAGATAGGTTTCGGCAGGGAAACACTGAAGCTTTCTTT.

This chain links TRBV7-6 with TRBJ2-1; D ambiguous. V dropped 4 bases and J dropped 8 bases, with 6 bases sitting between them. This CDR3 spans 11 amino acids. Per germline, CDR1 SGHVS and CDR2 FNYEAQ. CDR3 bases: TGTGCCAGCAGCTCAGAGGATGAGCAGTTCTTC. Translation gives CASSSEDEQFF.

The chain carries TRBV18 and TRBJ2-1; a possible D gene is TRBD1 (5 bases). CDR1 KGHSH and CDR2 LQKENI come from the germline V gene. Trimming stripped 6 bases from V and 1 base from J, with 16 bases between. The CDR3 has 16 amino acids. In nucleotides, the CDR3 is TGTGCCAGCTCGCGCCTCGACAGTGGATCCTACAATGAGCAGTTCTTC. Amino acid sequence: CASSRLDSGSYNEQFF.

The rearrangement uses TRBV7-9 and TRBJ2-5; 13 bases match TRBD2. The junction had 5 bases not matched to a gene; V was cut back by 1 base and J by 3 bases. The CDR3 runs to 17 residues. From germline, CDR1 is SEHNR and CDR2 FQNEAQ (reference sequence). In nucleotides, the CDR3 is TGTGCCAGCAGCTTAGGACTAGCGGGAGGAAGGGAAGAGACCCAGTACTTC. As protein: CASSLGLAGGREETQYF.

The DNA for the CDR3 is TGCACCAGCAGCCAAGATCAGGGTAACACCATATATTTT. Protein: CTSSQDQGNTIYF. V is TRBV1 and J is TRBJ1-3; the table gives TRBD1 as D, unverified against the DNA. TRBV1 is labeled a pseudogene. The CDR3 runs 13 residues.

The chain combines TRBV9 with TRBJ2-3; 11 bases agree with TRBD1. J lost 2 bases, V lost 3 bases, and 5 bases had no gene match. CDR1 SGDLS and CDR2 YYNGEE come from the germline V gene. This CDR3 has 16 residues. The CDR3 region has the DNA TGTGCCAGCAGCGCACGAGGACAGGGGGCCACAGATACGCAGTATTTT. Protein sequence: CASSARGQGATDTQYF. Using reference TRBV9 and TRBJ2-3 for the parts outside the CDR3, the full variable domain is DSGVTQTPKHLITATGQRVTLRCSPRSGDLSVYWYQQSLDQGLQFLIQYYNGEERAKGNILERFSAQQFPDLHSELNLSSLELGDSALYFCASSARGQGATDTQYFGPGTRLTVL.

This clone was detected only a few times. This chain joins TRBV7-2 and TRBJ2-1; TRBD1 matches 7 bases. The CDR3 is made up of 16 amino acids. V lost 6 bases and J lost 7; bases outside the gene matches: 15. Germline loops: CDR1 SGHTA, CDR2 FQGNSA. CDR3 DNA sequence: TGTGCCAGCAGACAAAATCCGGGACAGTGGGGGAATGAGCAGTTCTTC. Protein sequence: CASRQNPGQWGNEQFF.

The CDR3 coding sequence is TGCAGTGTTGGACTAGTTGACGAGCAGTACTTC. This translates into CSVGLVDEQYF. The chain joins TRBV20-1 to TRBJ2-7, with TRBD2 identical over 7 bases. The CDR3 covers 11 residues. J gave up 5 bases and V 7 bases, and 5 bases lay outside the gene matches. The germline CDR1 and CDR2 sequences are DFQATT and SNEGSKA (reference sequence).

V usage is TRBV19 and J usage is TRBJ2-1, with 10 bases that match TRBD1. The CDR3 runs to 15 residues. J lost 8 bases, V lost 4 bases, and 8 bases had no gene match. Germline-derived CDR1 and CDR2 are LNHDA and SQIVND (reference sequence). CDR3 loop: CASSTRQGARDEQFF. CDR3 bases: TGTGCCAGTAGTACCCGACAGGGGGCGCGCGATGAGCAGTTCTTC.

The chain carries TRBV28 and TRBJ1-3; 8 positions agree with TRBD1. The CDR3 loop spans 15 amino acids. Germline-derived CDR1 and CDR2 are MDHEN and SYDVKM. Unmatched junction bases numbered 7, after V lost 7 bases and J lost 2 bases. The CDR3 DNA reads TGTGCCAGCACATCAGACAGGGGAACTGGAAACACCATATATTTT. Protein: CASTSDRGTGNTIYF. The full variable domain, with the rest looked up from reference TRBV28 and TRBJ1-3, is DVKVTQSSRYLVKRTGEKVFLECVQDMDHENMFWYRQDPGLGLRLIYFSYDVKMKEKGDIPEGYSVSREKKERFSLILESASTNQTSMYLCASTSDRGTGNTIYFGEGSWLTVV.

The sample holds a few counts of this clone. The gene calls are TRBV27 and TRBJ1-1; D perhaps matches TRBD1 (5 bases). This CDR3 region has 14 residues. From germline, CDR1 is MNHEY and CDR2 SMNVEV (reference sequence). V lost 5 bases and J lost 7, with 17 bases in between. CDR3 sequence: CASSGWGGIVEAFF. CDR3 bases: TGTGCCAGCAGTGGCTGGGGGGGAATCGTTGAAGCTTTCTTT.

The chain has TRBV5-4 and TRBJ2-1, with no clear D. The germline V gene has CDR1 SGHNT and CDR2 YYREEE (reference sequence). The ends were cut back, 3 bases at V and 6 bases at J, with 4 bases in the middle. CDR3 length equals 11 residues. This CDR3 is CASSYSNEQFF. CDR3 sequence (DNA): TGTGCCAGCAGCTACAGCAATGAGCAGTTCTTC.

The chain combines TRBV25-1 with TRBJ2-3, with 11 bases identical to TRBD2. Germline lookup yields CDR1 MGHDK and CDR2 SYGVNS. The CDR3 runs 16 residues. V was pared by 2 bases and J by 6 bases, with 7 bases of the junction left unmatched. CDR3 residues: CASSENSGRARDTQYF. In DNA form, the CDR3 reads TGTGCCAGCAGTGAAAATAGCGGGAGGGCGCGTGATACGCAGTATTTT.

CDR3 amino acids: CASSEGQSGANVLTF. The DNA of the CDR3 is TGTGCCAGCAGTGAAGGACAGTCTGGGGCCAACGTCCTGACTTTC. This chain joins TRBV6-1 and TRBJ2-6, with TRBD1 as a possible D gene (5 bases). V was trimmed by 1 base and J by 1 base, leaving 5 bases between them. Germline assignment: CDR1 MNHNS and CDR2 SASEGT. This CDR3 is 15 amino acids long.

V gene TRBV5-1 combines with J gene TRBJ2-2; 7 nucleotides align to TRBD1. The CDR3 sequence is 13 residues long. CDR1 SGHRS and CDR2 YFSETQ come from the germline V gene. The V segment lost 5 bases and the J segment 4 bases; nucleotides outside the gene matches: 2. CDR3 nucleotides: TGCGCCAGCAGGACAGGGTCCACCGGGGAGCTGTTTTTT. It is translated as CASRTGSTGELFF.